These 2 T cell receptor beta chains were all obtained from the same sample, sequenced in a study of Ad26.COV2.S vaccination and SARS-CoV-2 variants. As for treatment: roughly 20 received Ad26.COV2.S at low or high dose, single or two shots; roughly five received placebo; per-sample allocation not given. Samples were taken on day 63 after the first vaccine or placebo injection. Sequenced by immunoSEQ multiplex PCR; TCRdb stores in-frame clones only, minus some. The sample consists of approximately 340,000 clones, approximately 81% of them appearing once. The sample in question was peripheral blood, obtained in a trial of Ad26.COV2.S vaccine versus placebo. Receptors originate from a person between 18 and 59 years old who received the Ad26.COV2.S COVID-19 vaccine or a placebo.

V gene TRBV6-2 or TRBV6-3 combines with J gene TRBJ2-5; D is uncertain. The CDR3 has 15 residues. With 4 bases removed from V and 7 bases from J, the gap between germline ends came to 19 bases. Germline CDR1 and CDR2: MNHEY and SVGEGT. CDR3 sequence reads: CASSSPSEGQLTQYF. The CDR3 DNA sequence: TGTGCCAGCAGTTCCCCCTCTGAAGGGCAACTGACCCAGTACTTC.

This chain links TRBV7-8 with TRBJ2-3; D is unclear. The CDR3 is made up of 15 amino acids. V was pared by 5 bases and J by 0 bases, with 12 bases between. Germline assignment: CDR1 SGHVS and CDR2 FQNEAQ. CDR3 in amino acids: CASSTTTFSTDTQYF. CDR3 coding DNA: TGTGCCAGCAGCACCACTACCTTTAGCACAGATACGCAGTATTTT.